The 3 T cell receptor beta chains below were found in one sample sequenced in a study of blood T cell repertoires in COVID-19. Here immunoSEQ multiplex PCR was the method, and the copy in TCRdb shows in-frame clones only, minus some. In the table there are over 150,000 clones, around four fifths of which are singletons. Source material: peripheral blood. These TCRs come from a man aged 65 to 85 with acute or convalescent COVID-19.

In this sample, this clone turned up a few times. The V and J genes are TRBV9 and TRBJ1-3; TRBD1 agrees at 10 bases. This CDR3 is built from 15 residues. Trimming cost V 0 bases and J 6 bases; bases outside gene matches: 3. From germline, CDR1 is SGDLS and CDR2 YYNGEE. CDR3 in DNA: TGTGCCAGCAGCGTAGCGGGACAGGGGATAAACACCATATATTTT. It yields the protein CASSVAGQGINTIYF.

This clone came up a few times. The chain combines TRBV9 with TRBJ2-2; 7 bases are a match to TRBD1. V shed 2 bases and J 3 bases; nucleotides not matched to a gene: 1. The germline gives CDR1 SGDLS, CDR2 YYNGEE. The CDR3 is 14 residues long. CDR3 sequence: CASSVTGDTGELFF. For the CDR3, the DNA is TGTGCCAGCAGCGTTACAGGGGACACCGGGGAGCTGTTTTTT. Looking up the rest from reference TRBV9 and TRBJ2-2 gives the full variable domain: DSGVTQTPKHLITATGQRVTLRCSPRSGDLSVYWYQQSLDQGLQFLIQYYNGEERAKGNILERFSAQQFPDLHSELNLSSLELGDSALYFCASSVTGDTGELFFGEGSRLTVL.

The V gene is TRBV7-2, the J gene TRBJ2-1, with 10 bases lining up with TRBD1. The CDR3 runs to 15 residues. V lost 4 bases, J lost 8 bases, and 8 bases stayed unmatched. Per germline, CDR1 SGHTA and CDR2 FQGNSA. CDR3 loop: CASSSRGQGFYEQFF. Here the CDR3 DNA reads TGTGCCAGCAGCTCCAGGGGACAGGGGTTTTATGAGCAGTTCTTC.